Each of the 19 T cell receptor beta chains below was sequenced from the same sample in a study of blood T cell repertoires in COVID-19 (dated by TCRdb to about 2020). The library was prepared using the immunoSEQ multiplex PCR assay. TCRdb retrieved this table from immuneACCESS and kept in-frame rearrangements only. Not all clones are present; in checked studies, unresolved V genes account for under half, and no reason is known for the remainder. The sample yields around 310,000 clones; approximately 90% were counted once. The ten largest clones represent about 12% of the sample. Sequenced material: peripheral blood. The receptors here all came from a woman aged 55-69 years with acute or convalescent COVID-19.

The rearrangement links TRBV6-6 to TRBJ1-1, with 11 bases lining up with TRBD1. Germline V gives CDR1 MNHNY, CDR2 SVGAGI (reference sequence). The CDR3 sequence is 17 residues long. V lost 5 bases to trimming and J lost 1 base; unmatched junction nucleotides: 9. Here the CDR3 DNA reads TGTGCCAGCAGTCCTTACTGGACAGGGGGCAGGAACACTGAAGCTTTCTTT. This gives the protein CASSPYWTGGRNTEAFF.

This chain joins TRBV24-1 and TRBJ2-1, with TRBD2 matching over 10 bases. The CDR3 is 15 amino acids. The trim removed 3 bases at V and 6 bases at J, leaving 4 bases unmatched. From germline, CDR1 is KGHDR and CDR2 SFDVKD. The CDR3 nucleotides read TGTGCCACCAGTGATCCACTAGCGGGAAGCAATGAGCAGTTCTTC. Amino acids: CATSDPLAGSNEQFF.

The J gene is TRBJ1-3, the V gene TRBV7-6; 8 nucleotides agree with TRBD1. Germline values: CDR1 SGHVS, CDR2 FNYEAQ. The CDR3 sequence is 16 residues long. V shed 5 bases and J 2 bases; nucleotides not matched to a gene: 8. The CDR3 protein is CASSPGQVGTGNTIYF. CDR3 DNA sequence: TGTGCCAGCAGCCCGGGACAGGTTGGGACTGGAAACACCATATATTTT. Using reference TRBV7-6 and TRBJ1-3 for the parts outside the CDR3, the full variable domain is GAGVSQSPRYKVTKRGQDVALRCDPISGHVSLYWYRQALGQGPEFLTYFNYEAQQDKSGLPNDRFSAERPEGSISTLTIQRTEQRDSAMYRCASSPGQVGTGNTIYFGEGSWLTVV.

The chain is built from TRBV3-1 (or the pseudogene TRBV3-2) and TRBJ1-4, with TRBD1 as a possible D gene (6 bases). V was cut by 3 bases and J by 8 bases, with 10 bases left in between. Germline assignment: CDR1 LGHDT and CDR2 YNNKEL (reference sequence). This CDR3 spans 13 amino acids. The CDR3 region has the DNA TGTGCCAGCAGCCACCACAGGGCAGAAAAACTGTTTTTT. Its protein is CASSHHRAEKLFF.

The V gene is TRBV7-2, the J gene TRBJ1-1; no firm D call. CDR3 length: 15 residues. Germline V CDR1 and CDR2: SGHTA, FQGNSA. V was shortened by 5 bases and J by 1 base, with 14 bases between the two germline ends. The CDR3 sequence is CASSLSPQANTEAFF. The CDR3 DNA reads as TGTGCCAGCAGCCTCTCTCCCCAGGCGAACACTGAAGCTTTCTTT.

This clone was seen just once. The gene calls are TRBV29-1 and TRBJ2-1; 9 bases agree with TRBD2. CDR3 length: 16 amino acids. Germline lookup yields CDR1 SQVTM and CDR2 ANQGSEA. The V and J ends lost 7 bases and 0 bases, in that order; junction bases with no gene match: 10. The DNA for the CDR3 is TGCAGCGCTGTATGGCTAGCGGGAAGCTCCTACAATGAGCAGTTCTTC. Translated: CSAVWLAGSSYNEQFF.

The V gene is TRBV10-3, the J gene TRBJ2-1; 12 bases are a match to TRBD2. V lost 2 bases to trimming and J lost 5 bases; unmatched junction nucleotides: 1. CDR1 ENHRY and CDR2 SYGVKD come from the germline V gene. CDR3 size: 15 residues. This chain's CDR3 is CAISERTSGDNEQFF. The CDR3 DNA reads TGTGCCATCAGTGAGCGGACTAGCGGGGACAATGAGCAGTTCTTC.

The V and J genes are TRBV27 and TRBJ2-5; TRBD2 might be the D (5 bases). This CDR3 is 13 amino acids long. CDR1 and CDR2 (germline): MNHEY, SMNVEV (reference sequence). The V end lost 7 bases, the J end lost 3 bases, and 12 bases lay between the germline ends. The DNA of the CDR3 is TGTGCCAGCAAAGACCACGGGGAAGAGACCCAGTACTTC. This codes for CASKDHGEETQYF.

The chain uses TRBV4-3 and TRBJ2-7; D not certain. The V end was cut by 0 bases, the J end by 4 bases, with 7 bases between. Germline CDR1 and CDR2: LGHNA and YSLEER. The CDR3 is made up of 13 amino acids. CDR3 sequence reads: CASSQDRLYEQYF. CDR3 DNA sequence: TGCGCCAGCAGCCAAGACAGGCTTTACGAGCAGTACTTC.

The rearrangement uses TRBV27 and TRBJ1-6; 7 bases fit TRBD1. The CDR3 runs to 13 residues. After removal of 10 bases from V and 10 bases from J, the junction contained 10 bases not matched to a gene. Germline V gives CDR1 MNHEY, CDR2 SMNVEV (reference sequence). CDR3 amino acids: CATTSGGRSPLHF. The CDR3 nucleotides read TGTGCCACCACCTCAGGGGGTCGGTCACCCCTCCACTTT.

The chain employs TRBV7-3 and TRBJ2-1; 12 bases match TRBD2. The CDR3 covers 15 residues. V lost 4 bases to trimming and J lost 8 bases; unmatched junction nucleotides: 6. Germline V lookup: CDR1 SGHTA, CDR2 FQGTGA. CDR3 sequence (DNA): TGTGCCAGCAGCTCTGGACTAGCGGGAAACCATGAGCAGTTCTTC. Protein product: CASSSGLAGNHEQFF.

The genes are TRBV7-2 and TRBJ2-3, with a tentative D call TRBD1 (6 bases). Germline CDR1 reads SGHTA; CDR2 reads FQGNSA. The CDR3 spans 12 residues. Trimming cost V 6 bases and J 9 bases, with 13 bases left between them. This chain's CDR3 is CASRPDSGTQYF. The CDR3 DNA is TGTGCCAGCAGACCGGACAGCGGCACGCAGTATTTT.

The CDR3 is CASSFGGTIGGELFF. The CDR3 nucleotides read TGCGCCAGCAGCTTCGGCGGAACGATCGGCGGGGAGCTGTTTTTT. The chain recombines TRBV5-1 with TRBJ2-2; D is ambiguous. V was cut by 2 bases and J by 7 bases, with 15 bases left in between. CDR1 is SGHRS and CDR2 is YFSETQ in the germline V gene. The CDR3 spans 15 residues. The complete variable domain, with remaining parts taken from reference TRBV5-1 and TRBJ2-2, reads KAGVTQTPRYLIKTRGQQVTLSCSPISGHRSVSWYQQTPGQGLQFLFEYFSETQRNKGNFPGRFSGRQFSNSRSEMNVSTLELGDSALYLCASSFGGTIGGELFFGEGSRLTVL.

CDR3 region: CASSLMAGEVLTF. The CDR3 coding sequence is TGTGCCAGCAGTTTAATGGCGGGGGAAGTCCTGACTTTC. This chain connects TRBV12-3 or TRBV12-4 to TRBJ2-6, with 7 positions matching TRBD2. Germline trimming cut 2 bases from V and 13 bases from J; bases unmatched to any gene: 5. The CDR3 runs 13 residues.

The V and J genes are TRBV11-2 and TRBJ1-1; D not certain. Per germline, CDR1 SGHAT and CDR2 FQNNGV. The CDR3 extends over 12 amino acids. Trimming stripped 5 bases from V and 5 bases from J, with 9 bases between. For the CDR3, the DNA is TGTGCCAGCAGCCTAAAGAGGACTGAAGCTTTCTTT. Amino acids: CASSLKRTEAFF.

The V gene is TRBV29-1, the J gene TRBJ2-1; D is perhaps TRBD1 (5 bases). The V gene lost 5 bases and the J gene lost 4 bases, with 9 bases spanning the gap. Per the germline V gene, CDR1 is SQVTM and CDR2 is ANQGSEA. CDR3 size: 12 residues. This chain's CDR3 is CSVPDSYNEQFF. As DNA, the CDR3 is TGCAGCGTTCCTGACAGTTACAATGAGCAGTTCTTC.

The V gene is TRBV6-2 or TRBV6-3, the J gene TRBJ2-3, with D perhaps TRBD2 (5 bases). Germline-derived CDR1 and CDR2 are MNHEY and SVGEGT. The CDR3 covers 14 residues. The ends were cut back, 5 bases at V and 5 bases at J, with 14 bases in the middle. The CDR3 protein is CASSPGLRGDTQYF. For the CDR3, the DNA is TGTGCCAGCAGTCCGGGTCTTCGGGGAGATACGCAGTATTTT.

This chain links TRBV3-1 (or the pseudogene TRBV3-2) with TRBJ2-7; D is unclear. Germline-derived CDR1 and CDR2 are LGHDT and YNNKEL (reference sequence). V dropped 3 bases and J dropped 5 bases, with 8 bases sitting between them. CDR3 length equals 12 residues. The CDR3 spells CASSQVRNEQYF. In DNA, the CDR3 is TGTGCCAGCAGCCAGGTGAGGAACGAGCAGTACTTC.

The rearrangement uses TRBV6-5 and TRBJ1-3; TRBD1 agrees at 12 bases. The J segment lost 2 bases and the V segment lost 4 bases, leaving 3 bases of the junction unmatched. Germline V gene data show CDR1 as MNHEY and CDR2 as SVGAGI. The CDR3 is 16 amino acids. CDR3 sequence (DNA): TGTGCCAGCAGTTCGGGACAGGGGGCAACTGGAAACACCATATATTTT. This translates into CASSSGQGATGNTIYF.